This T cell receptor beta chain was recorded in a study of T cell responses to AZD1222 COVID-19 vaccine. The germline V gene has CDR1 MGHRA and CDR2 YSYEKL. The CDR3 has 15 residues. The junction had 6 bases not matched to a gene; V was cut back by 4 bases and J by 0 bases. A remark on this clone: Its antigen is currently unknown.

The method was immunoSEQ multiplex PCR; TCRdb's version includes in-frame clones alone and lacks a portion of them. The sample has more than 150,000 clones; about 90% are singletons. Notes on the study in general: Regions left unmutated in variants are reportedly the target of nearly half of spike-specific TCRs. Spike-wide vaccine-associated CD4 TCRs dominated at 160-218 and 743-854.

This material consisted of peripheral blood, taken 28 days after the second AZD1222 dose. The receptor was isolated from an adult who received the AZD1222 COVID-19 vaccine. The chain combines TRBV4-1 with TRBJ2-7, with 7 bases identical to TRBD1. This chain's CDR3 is CASSPLGQSSYEQYF. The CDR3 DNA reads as TGCGCCAGCAGCCCCCTGGGACAGAGCTCCTACGAGCAGTACTTC.